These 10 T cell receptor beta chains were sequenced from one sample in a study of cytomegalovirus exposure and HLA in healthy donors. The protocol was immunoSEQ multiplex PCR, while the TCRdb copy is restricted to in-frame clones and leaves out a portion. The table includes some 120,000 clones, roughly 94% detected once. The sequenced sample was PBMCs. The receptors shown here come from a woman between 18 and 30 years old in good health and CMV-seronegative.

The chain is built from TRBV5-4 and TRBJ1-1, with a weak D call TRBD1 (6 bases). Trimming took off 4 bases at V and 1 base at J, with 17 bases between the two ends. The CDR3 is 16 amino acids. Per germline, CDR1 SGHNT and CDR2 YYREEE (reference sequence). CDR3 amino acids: CASSQGRGGQNTEAFF. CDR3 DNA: TGTGCCAGCAGCCAGGGGAGAGGTGGCCAGAACACTGAAGCTTTCTTT.

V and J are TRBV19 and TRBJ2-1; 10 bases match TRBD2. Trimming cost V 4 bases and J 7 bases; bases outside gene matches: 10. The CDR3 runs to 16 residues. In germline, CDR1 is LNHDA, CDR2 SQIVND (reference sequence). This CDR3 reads CASSKIAGGVFNEQFF. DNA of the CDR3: TGTGCCAGTAGTAAGATAGCGGGAGGTGTATTTAATGAGCAGTTCTTC. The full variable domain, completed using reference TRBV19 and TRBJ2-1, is DGGITQSPKYLFRKEGQNVTLSCEQNLNHDAMYWYRQDPGQGLRLIYYSQIVNDFQKGDIAEGYSVSREKKESFPLTVTSAQKNPTAFYLCASSKIAGGVFNEQFFGPGTRLTVL.

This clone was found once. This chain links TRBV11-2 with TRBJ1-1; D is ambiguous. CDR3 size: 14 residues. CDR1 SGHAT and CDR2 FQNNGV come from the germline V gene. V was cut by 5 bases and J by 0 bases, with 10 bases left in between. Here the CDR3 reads CASSPRRVNTEAFF. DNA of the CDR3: TGTGCCAGCAGCCCGCGGAGGGTGAACACTGAAGCTTTCTTT.

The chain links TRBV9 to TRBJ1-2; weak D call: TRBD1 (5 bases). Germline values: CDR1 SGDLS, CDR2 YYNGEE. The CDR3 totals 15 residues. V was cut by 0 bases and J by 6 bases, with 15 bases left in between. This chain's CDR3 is CASSVAGAGSHGYTF. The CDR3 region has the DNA TGTGCCAGCAGCGTAGCTGGCGCAGGGTCCCATGGCTACACCTTC.

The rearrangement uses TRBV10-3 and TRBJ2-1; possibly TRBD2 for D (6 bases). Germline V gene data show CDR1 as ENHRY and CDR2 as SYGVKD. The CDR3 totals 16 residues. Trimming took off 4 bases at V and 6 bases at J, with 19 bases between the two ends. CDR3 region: CAISGAGRSRLNEQFF. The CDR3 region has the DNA TGTGCCATCAGTGGGGCGGGACGGTCGAGACTCAATGAGCAGTTCTTC.

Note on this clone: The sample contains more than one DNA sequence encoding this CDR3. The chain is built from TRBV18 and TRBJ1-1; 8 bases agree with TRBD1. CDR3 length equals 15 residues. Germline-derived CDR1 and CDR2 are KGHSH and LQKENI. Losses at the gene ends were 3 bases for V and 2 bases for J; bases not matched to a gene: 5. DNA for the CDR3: TGTGCCAGCTCACCCGAGGACAGGGTTAACACTGAAGCTTTCTTT. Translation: CASSPEDRVNTEAFF.

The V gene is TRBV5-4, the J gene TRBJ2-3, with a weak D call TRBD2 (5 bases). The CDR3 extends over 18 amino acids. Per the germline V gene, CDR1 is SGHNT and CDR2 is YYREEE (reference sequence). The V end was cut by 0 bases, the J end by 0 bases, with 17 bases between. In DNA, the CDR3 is TGTGCCAGCAGCTTGGTGGGAGCGCCGACTAAAAGCACAGATACGCAGTATTTT. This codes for CASSLVGAPTKSTDTQYF.

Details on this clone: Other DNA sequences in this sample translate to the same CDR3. The CDR3 protein is CASSLSSGTYEQYF. CDR3 DNA: TGTGCCAGCAGTTTGTCCAGCGGGACCTACGAGCAGTACTTC. The rearrangement links TRBV27 to TRBJ2-7, with 7 bases matching TRBD2. CDR3 length: 14 amino acids. J lost 2 bases, V lost 3 bases, and 4 bases had no gene match. Germline lookup yields CDR1 MNHEY and CDR2 SMNVEV (reference sequence).

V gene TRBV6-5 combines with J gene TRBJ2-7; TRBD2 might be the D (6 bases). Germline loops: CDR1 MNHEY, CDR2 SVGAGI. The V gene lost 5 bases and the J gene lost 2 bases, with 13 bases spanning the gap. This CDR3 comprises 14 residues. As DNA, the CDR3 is TGTGCCAGCAGTACTACTAGCTACCCCTACGAGCAGTACTTC. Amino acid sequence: CASSTTSYPYEQYF.

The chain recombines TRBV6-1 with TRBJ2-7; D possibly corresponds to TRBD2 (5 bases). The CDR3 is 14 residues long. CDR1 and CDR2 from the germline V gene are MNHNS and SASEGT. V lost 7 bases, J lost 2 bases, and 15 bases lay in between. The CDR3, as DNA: TGTGCCAGCACCGAGTGGGAGAATGCCTACGAGCAGTACTTC. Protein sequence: CASTEWENAYEQYF.